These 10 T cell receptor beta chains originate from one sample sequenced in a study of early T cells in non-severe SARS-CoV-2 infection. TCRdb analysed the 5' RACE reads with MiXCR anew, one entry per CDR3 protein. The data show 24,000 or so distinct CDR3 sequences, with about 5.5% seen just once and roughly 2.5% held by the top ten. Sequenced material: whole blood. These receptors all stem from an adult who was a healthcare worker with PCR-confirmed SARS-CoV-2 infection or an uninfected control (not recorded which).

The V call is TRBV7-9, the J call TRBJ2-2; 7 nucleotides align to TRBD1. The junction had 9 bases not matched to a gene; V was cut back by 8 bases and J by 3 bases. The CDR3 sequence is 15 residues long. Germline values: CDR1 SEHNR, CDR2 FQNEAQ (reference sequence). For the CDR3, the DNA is TGTGCCAGCCCACCTGGGGACAGATACACCGGGGAGCTGTTTTTT. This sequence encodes CASPPGDRYTGELFF.

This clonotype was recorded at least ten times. CDR3 protein: CASSLVAVNEQFF. As DNA, the CDR3 is TGTGCCAGCAGCTTAGTTGCCGTAAATGAGCAGTTCTTC. V usage is TRBV7-9 and J usage is TRBJ2-1; D is uncertain. V was cut by 1 base and J by 7 bases, with 8 bases left in between. Per germline, CDR1 SEHNR and CDR2 FQNEAQ (reference sequence). The length of the CDR3 is 13 residues.

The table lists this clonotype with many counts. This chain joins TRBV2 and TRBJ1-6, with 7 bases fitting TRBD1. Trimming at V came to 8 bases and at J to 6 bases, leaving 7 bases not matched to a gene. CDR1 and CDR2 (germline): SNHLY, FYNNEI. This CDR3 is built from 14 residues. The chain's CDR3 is CASETGTVNSPLHF. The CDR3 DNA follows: TGTGCCAGCGAGACCGGGACAGTTAATTCACCCCTCCACTTT.

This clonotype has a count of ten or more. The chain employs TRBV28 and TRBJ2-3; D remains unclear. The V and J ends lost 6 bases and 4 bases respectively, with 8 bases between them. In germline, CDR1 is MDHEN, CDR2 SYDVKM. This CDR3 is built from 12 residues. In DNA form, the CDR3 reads TGTGCCAGCAGCCGACCCTCAGATACGCAGTATTTT. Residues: CASSRPSDTQYF.

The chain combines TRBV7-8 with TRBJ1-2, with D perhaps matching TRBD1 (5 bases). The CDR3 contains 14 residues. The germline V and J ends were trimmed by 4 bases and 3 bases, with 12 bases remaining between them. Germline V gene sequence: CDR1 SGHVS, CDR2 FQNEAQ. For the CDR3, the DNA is TGTGCCAGCAGCTCCCCAGGGTCCCACTATGGCTACACCTTC. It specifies CASSSPGSHYGYTF.

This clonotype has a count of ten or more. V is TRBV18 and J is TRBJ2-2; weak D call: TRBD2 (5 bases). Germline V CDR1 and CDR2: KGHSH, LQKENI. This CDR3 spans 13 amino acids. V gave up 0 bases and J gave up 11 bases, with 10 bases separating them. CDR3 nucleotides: TGTGCCAGCTCACCACCGGGGAGCCGAGAGCTGTTTTTT. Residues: CASSPPGSRELFF.

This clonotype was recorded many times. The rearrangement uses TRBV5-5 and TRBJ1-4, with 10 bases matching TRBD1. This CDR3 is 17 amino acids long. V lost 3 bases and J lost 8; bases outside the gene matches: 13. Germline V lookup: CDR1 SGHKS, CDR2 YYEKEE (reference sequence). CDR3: CASSSAGTGVRGEKLFF. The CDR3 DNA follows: TGTGCCAGCAGCTCTGCCGGGACAGGGGTTCGGGGCGAAAAACTGTTTTTT. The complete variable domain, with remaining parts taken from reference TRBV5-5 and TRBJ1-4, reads DAGVTQSPTHLIKTRGQQVTLRCSPISGHKSVSWYQQVLGQGPQFIFQYYEKEERGRGNFPDRFSARQFPNYSSELNVNALLLGDSALYLCASSSAGTGVRGEKLFFGSGTQLSVL.

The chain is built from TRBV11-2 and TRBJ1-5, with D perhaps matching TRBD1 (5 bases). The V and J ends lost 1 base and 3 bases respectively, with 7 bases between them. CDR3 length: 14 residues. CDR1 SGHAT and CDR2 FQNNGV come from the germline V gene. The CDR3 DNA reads TGTGCCAGCAGCTTAGCAGGGTACAATCAGCCCCAGCATTTT. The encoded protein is CASSLAGYNQPQHF.

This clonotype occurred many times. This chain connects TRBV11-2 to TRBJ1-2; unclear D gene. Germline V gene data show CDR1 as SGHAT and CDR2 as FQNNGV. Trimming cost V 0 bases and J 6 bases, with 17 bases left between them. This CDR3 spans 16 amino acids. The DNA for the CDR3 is TGTGCCAGCAGCTTAGATCTACTGGATTCTGGCGATGGCTACACCTTC. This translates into CASSLDLLDSGDGYTF.

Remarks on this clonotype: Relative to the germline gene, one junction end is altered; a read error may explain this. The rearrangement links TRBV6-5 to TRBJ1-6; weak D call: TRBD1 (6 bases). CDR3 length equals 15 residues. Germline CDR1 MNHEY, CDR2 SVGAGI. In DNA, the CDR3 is TGTGCCTGCAGTTACTCCCCAGGGGTGGGGTCACCCCTCCACTTT. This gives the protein CACSYSPGVGSPLHF.